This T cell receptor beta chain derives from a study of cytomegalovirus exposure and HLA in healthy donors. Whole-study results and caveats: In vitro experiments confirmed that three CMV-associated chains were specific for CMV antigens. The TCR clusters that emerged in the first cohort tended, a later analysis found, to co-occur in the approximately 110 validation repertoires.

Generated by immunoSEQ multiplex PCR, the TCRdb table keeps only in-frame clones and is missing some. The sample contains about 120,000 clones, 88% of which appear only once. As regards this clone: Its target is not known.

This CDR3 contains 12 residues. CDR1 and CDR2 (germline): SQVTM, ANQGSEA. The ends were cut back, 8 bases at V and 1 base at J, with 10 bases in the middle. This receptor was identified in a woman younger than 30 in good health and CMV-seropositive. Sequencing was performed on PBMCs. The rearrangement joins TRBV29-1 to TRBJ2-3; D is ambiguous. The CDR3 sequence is CSLGAGTDTQYF. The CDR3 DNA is TGCAGCCTTGGCGCGGGCACAGATACGCAGTATTTT.